Each of the 6 T cell receptor beta chains below was sequenced from the same sample in a study of blood T cell repertoires in COVID-19. Assay: immunoSEQ multiplex PCR; the TCRdb copy retains only in-frame clones and omits some. The sample holds 85,000 to 110,000 clones, over 75% seen once. Sequencing used peripheral blood. The receptors were sampled from a human donor in a cohort sampled during active or convalescent COVID-19.

The chain carries TRBV6-2 or TRBV6-3 and TRBJ2-6; maybe TRBD2 (6 bases). CDR3 length: 16 residues. CDR1 MNHEY and CDR2 SVGEGT come from the germline V gene. V was pared by 5 bases and J by 3 bases, with 14 bases between. CDR3: CASSDLGGHGANVLTF. The CDR3, as DNA: TGTGCCAGCAGTGACCTCGGAGGGCATGGGGCCAACGTCCTGACTTTC.

The chain recombines TRBV5-5 with TRBJ2-5, with TRBD1 identical over 9 bases. V shed 4 bases and J 5 bases; nucleotides not matched to a gene: 9. CDR1 is SGHKS, CDR2 YYEKEE, per germline (reference sequence). The CDR3 consists of 15 residues. CDR3 coding DNA: TGTGCCAGCAGCGGCTACAGGGGGCTTCGGGAGACCCAGTACTTC. Translating it yields CASSGYRGLRETQYF.

The V and J genes are TRBV6-5 and TRBJ1-2; D is uncertain. Per the germline V gene, CDR1 is MNHEY and CDR2 is SVGAGI. V lost 6 bases, J lost 7 bases, and 21 bases lay in between. This CDR3 is 15 amino acids long. As DNA, the CDR3 is TGTGCCAGCAGCCCCGAGTATAGAGGAGCGGGTGGCTACACCTTC. This gives the protein CASSPEYRGAGGYTF.

J is TRBJ1-6 and V is TRBV7-2, with TRBD1 matching 8 bases. V was clipped by 6 bases and J by 8 bases; unmatched bases: 3. There are 13 residues in the CDR3. Germline V gene sequence: CDR1 SGHTA, CDR2 FQGNSA. Here the CDR3 reads CASRGQGDSPLHF. DNA of the CDR3: TGTGCCAGCAGAGGACAGGGCGATTCACCCCTCCACTTT.

Regarding this clone: Distinct nucleotide sequences in the sample also encode this CDR3. The V call is TRBV19, the J call TRBJ1-1; 9 bases align to TRBD1. The CDR3 has 13 residues. With 7 bases clipped from V and 3 bases from J, the junction kept 3 bases outside the gene matches. Germline V lookup: CDR1 LNHDA, CDR2 SQIVND (reference sequence). In DNA, the CDR3 is TGTGCCAGTACGGGACAGGGATACACTGAAGCTTTCTTT. It is translated as CASTGQGYTEAFF.

The chain joins TRBV7-3 to TRBJ2-1, with TRBD2 matching over 8 bases. Looked up from germline, CDR1 is SGHTA and CDR2 is FQGTGA. This CDR3 spans 16 amino acids. With V trimmed by 2 bases and J by 3 bases, 6 bases remained unmatched. CDR3 sequence: CASSLAGGEGYNEQFF. The CDR3 DNA follows: TGTGCCAGCAGCTTAGCGGGGGGTGAAGGCTACAATGAGCAGTTCTTC.